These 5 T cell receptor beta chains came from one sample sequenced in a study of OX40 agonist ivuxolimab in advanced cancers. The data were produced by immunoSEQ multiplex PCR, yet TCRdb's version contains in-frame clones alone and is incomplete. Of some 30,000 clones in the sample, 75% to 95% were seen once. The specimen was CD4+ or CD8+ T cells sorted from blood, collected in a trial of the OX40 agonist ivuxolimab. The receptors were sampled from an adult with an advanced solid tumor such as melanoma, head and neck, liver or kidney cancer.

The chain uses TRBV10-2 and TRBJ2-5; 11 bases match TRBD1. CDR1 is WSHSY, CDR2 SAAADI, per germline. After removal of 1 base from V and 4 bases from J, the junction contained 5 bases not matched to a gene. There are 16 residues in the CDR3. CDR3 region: CASSEWDRGGPETQYF. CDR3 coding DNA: TGCGCCAGCAGTGAGTGGGACAGGGGGGGTCCAGAGACCCAGTACTTC.

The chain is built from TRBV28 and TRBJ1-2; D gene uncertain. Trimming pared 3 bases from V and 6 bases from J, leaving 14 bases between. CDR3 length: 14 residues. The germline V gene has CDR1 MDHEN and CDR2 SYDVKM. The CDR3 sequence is CASSFPDGTNGYTF. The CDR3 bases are TGTGCCAGCAGTTTCCCCGACGGAACTAATGGCTACACCTTC.

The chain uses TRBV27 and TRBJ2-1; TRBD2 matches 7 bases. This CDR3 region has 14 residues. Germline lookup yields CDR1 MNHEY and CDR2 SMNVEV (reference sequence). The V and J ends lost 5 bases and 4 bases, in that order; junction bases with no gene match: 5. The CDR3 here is CASSGGTTYNEQFF. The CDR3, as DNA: TGTGCCAGCAGTGGAGGGACTACTTACAATGAGCAGTTCTTC.

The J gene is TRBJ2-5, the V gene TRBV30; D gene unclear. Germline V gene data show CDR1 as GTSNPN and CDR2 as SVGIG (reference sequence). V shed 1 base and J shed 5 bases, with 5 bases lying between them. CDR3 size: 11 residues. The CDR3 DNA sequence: TGTGCCTGGAGTGGTGGGGAGACCCAGTACTTC. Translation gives CAWSGGETQYF.

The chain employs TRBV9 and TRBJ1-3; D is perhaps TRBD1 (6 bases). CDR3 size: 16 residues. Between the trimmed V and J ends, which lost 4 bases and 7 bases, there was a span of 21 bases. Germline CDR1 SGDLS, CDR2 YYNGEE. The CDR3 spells CASSHTVVQGGNTIYF. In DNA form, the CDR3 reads TGTGCCAGCAGCCATACCGTCGTACAGGGAGGTAACACCATATATTTT.